This T cell receptor (beta chain) was retrieved from a study of cytomegalovirus exposure and HLA in healthy donors. Regarding the study as a whole: Some TCR beta chains (164 of them) were listed as cytomegalovirus-associated.

Clones were sequenced by immunoSEQ multiplex PCR, and TCRdb holds only the in-frame ones, with some missing. The sample holds some 68,000 clones, around 95% seen once. Concerning this clone: Its antigen is undetermined.

The CDR3 covers 12 residues. Germline V gene lookup returns CDR1 SGHVS and CDR2 FQNEAQ. V was trimmed by 5 bases and J by 5 bases, leaving 9 bases between them. This TCR was sampled from a young man in good health and CMV-seronegative. Sequenced input: PBMCs. This rearrangement joins TRBV7-8 to TRBJ1-2; D is perhaps TRBD1 (5 bases). The CDR3 here is CASSAEGYGYTF. CDR3 nucleotide sequence: TGTGCCAGCAGCGCGGAGGGGTATGGCTACACCTTC.